Below are 21 T cell receptor beta chains sequenced from a single sample in a study of CD4+ T cells in melanoma (dated by TCRdb to between 2020 and 2023). Libraries were constructed by the immunoSEQ multiplex PCR assay. Drawn from immuneACCESS, this table holds only the in-frame rearrangements with V and J called that TCRdb kept. Clones are partly lost; checked studies trace under half to an unresolved V gene and leave the rest unexplained. The sample table contains roughly 140,000 clones; only one count was recorded for around 90% of them. Of the sample, less than 2% falls within the top ten clones. Every receptor here comes from a human donor with melanoma.

This clone was detected only once. CDR3 region: CASSERGDYEQYF. CDR3 bases: TGTGCCAGCAGTGAGCGGGGGGACTACGAGCAGTACTTC. J is TRBJ2-7 and V is TRBV6-1, with 8 bases matching TRBD2. Germline CDR1 and CDR2: MNHNS and SASEGT. The CDR3 has 13 amino acids. V trimming: 3 bases; J trimming: 3 bases; junction bases outside the gene matches: 1.

The chain links TRBV23-1 to TRBJ2-3, with D possibly matching TRBD2 (5 bases). TRBV23-1 carries the ORF label, with uncertain function. Trimming stripped 5 bases from V and 1 base from J, with 19 bases between. The CDR3 covers 17 residues. The CDR3 here is CASSTWTATPCTDTQYF. The DNA for the CDR3 is TGCGCCAGCAGTACATGGACTGCAACCCCCTGCACAGATACGCAGTATTTT.

J is TRBJ1-2 and V is TRBV19, with 10 bases identical to TRBD1. There are 13 residues in the CDR3. With V trimmed by 7 bases and J by 8 bases, 7 bases remained unmatched. Germline lookup yields CDR1 LNHDA and CDR2 SQIVND (reference sequence). The CDR3 DNA reads as TGTGCCAGTAATCCGGGACAGGGGACGGGCTACACCTTC. As protein: CASNPGQGTGYTF.

The rearrangement links TRBV6-5 to TRBJ1-3; D unclear. Looked up from germline, CDR1 is MNHEY and CDR2 is SVGAGI. V was clipped by 11 bases and J by 5 bases, with 10 bases between them. The CDR3 runs to 11 residues. CDR3 bases: TGTGCCTCAACGGGGAGAAACACCATATATTTT. Residues: CASTGRNTIYF.

V usage is TRBV7-3 and J usage is TRBJ2-2, with 11 bases fitting TRBD2. The CDR3 loop spans 15 amino acids. Trimming took 3 bases from V and 4 from J; bases not matched to a gene: 1. The germline V gene has CDR1 SGHTA and CDR2 FQGTGA. The CDR3 sequence is CASSFTSGGTGELFF. The CDR3 DNA reads as TGTGCCAGCAGCTTTACTAGCGGGGGCACCGGGGAGCTGTTTTTT.

This sequence joins TRBV29-1 and TRBJ2-3, with D perhaps TRBD1 or TRBD2 (5 bases each). CDR3 length: 13 residues. CDR1 is SQVTM and CDR2 is ANQGSEA in the germline V gene. V was shortened by 7 bases and J by 5 bases, with 16 bases between the two germline ends. The DNA for the CDR3 is TGCAGCGCCTCCCGGGACCTACGAGATACGCAGTATTTT. This encodes CSASRDLRDTQYF.

The CDR3 loop reads CASSPGGWETGELFF. CDR3 nucleotide sequence: TGTGCCAGCAGCCCCGGAGGGTGGGAAACCGGGGAGCTGTTTTTT. The rearrangement uses TRBV11-3 and TRBJ2-2, with D possibly TRBD2 on 6 matching bases. Germline CDR1 reads SGHNT; CDR2 reads YENEEA. Trimming removed 5 bases from V and 5 bases from J, with 15 bases in between. The CDR3 extends over 15 amino acids. The whole variable domain, filled in from reference TRBV11-3 and TRBJ2-2, reads EAGVVQSPRYKIIEKKQPVAFWCNPISGHNTLYWYLQNLGQGPELLIRYENEEAVDDSQLPKDRFSAERLKGVDSTLKIQPAELGDSAVYLCASSPGGWETGELFFGEGSRLTVL.

This chain connects TRBV11-2 to TRBJ2-7; D unclear. There are 12 residues in the CDR3. Germline CDR1 SGHAT, CDR2 FQNNGV. V lost 2 bases and J lost 8, with 10 bases in between. CDR3 in amino acids: CASSLRSGQQYF. For the CDR3, the DNA is TGTGCCAGCAGCTTAAGATCGGGCCAGCAGTACTTC.

This sequence joins TRBV7-9 and TRBJ2-3, with TRBD1 matching over 9 bases. J gave up 3 bases and V 5 bases, and 6 bases lay outside the gene matches. Germline CDR1 and CDR2: SEHNR and FQNEAQ (reference sequence). This CDR3 is built from 15 residues. The CDR3 region is CASSNGQGLTDTQYF. Written as DNA, the CDR3 is TGTGCCAGCAGCAATGGACAGGGGTTGACAGATACGCAGTATTTT.

With respect to this clone: The same CDR3 arises from other DNA sequences in this sample as well. The J gene is TRBJ1-2, the V gene TRBV30, with D hard to call. V was cut by 3 bases and J by 2 bases, with 7 bases left in between. CDR3 size: 12 residues. Germline V gene lookup returns CDR1 GTSNPN and CDR2 SVGIG (reference sequence). CDR3 nucleotide sequence: TGTGCCTGGAGCCCGGGGAACTATGGCTACACCTTC. Its protein product is CAWSPGNYGYTF.

J is TRBJ2-3 and V is TRBV5-1; 11 bases are a match to TRBD1. V lost 4 bases to trimming and J lost 4 bases; unmatched junction nucleotides: 5. From germline, CDR1 is SGHRS and CDR2 YFSETQ. This CDR3 region has 15 residues. The CDR3 sequence is CASSRGQGDPDTQYF. The CDR3 DNA follows: TGCGCCAGCAGCCGGGGACAGGGGGACCCAGATACGCAGTATTTT.

In nucleotides, the CDR3 is TGTGCCAGCAGCCTCGGGCTTCAGGGATCGGGCCAAGAGACCCAGTACTTC. Translation: CASSLGLQGSGQETQYF. The chain joins TRBV7-6 to TRBJ2-5; maybe TRBD1 (5 bases). Per the germline V gene, CDR1 is SGHVS and CDR2 is FNYEAQ. V lost 5 bases and J lost 1, with 20 bases in between. CDR3 length: 17 amino acids.

The chain recombines TRBV5-4 with TRBJ2-7, with D unresolved. This CDR3 comprises 15 residues. Trimming stripped 3 bases from V and 5 bases from J, with 18 bases between. The germline gives CDR1 SGHNT, CDR2 YYREEE (reference sequence). CDR3 sequence (DNA): TGTGCCAGCAGCTCGGGTTTGCGCAGCTCGAACGAGCAGTACTTC. This sequence encodes CASSSGLRSSNEQYF.

This chain connects TRBV9 to TRBJ2-7, with D perhaps being TRBD1 or TRBD2 (5 bases each). Trimming removed 2 bases from V and 3 bases from J, with 18 bases in between. The CDR3 extends over 16 amino acids. Germline CDR1 reads SGDLS; CDR2 reads YYNGEE. The CDR3 here is CASSVESTGRVYEQYF. The CDR3 nucleotides read TGTGCCAGCAGCGTGGAGAGTACGGGGCGAGTCTACGAGCAGTACTTC.

The chain carries TRBV7-8 and TRBJ1-1; possibly TRBD1 for D (5 bases). Germline values: CDR1 SGHVS, CDR2 FQNEAQ. V gave up 3 bases and J gave up 8 bases, with 13 bases separating them. CDR3 length equals 13 residues. CDR3 amino acids: CASSLTVAREAFF. Written as DNA, the CDR3 is TGTGCCAGCAGCTTGACAGTTGCCCGAGAAGCTTTCTTT. Based on the CDR3 plus reference TRBV7-8 and TRBJ1-1, the full variable domain is GAGVSQSPRYKVAKRGQDVALRCDPISGHVSLFWYQQALGQGPEFLTYFQNEAQLDKSGLPSDRFFAERPEGSVSTLKIQRTQQEDSAVYLCASSLTVAREAFFGQGTRLTVV.

The V gene is TRBV4-1, the J gene TRBJ1-4; D not certain. CDR3 length: 13 amino acids. From germline, CDR1 is MGHRA and CDR2 YSYEKL. V was shortened by 1 base and J by 6 bases, with 6 bases between the two germline ends. CDR3 bases: TGCGCCAGCAGCCAAGGATCGTATGAAAAACTGTTTTTT. This sequence encodes CASSQGSYEKLFF.

This clone occurred a few times. The chain joins TRBV7-2 to TRBJ2-2; no clear D. The V gene's germline CDR1 is SGHTA and CDR2 FQGNSA. V shed 3 bases and J shed 3 bases, with 11 bases lying between them. The CDR3 contains 15 residues. CDR3 sequence: CASSFKGRDTGELFF. CDR3 DNA sequence: TGTGCCAGCAGCTTCAAGGGAAGGGACACCGGGGAGCTGTTTTTT. Variable domain in full (rest from reference TRBV7-2 and TRBJ2-2): GAGVSQSPSNKVTEKGKDVELRCDPISGHTALYWYRQSLGQGLEFLIYFQGNSAPDKSGLPSDRFSAERTGGSVSTLTIQRTQQEDSAVYLCASSFKGRDTGELFFGEGSRLTVL.

V and J are TRBV2 and TRBJ1-5, with D perhaps TRBD1 (5 bases). Germline CDR1 and CDR2: SNHLY and FYNNEI. This CDR3 is 15 amino acids long. V was shortened by 4 bases and J by 5 bases, with 15 bases between the two germline ends. The CDR3 coding sequence is TGTGCCAGCAGTGGGGATCAGGGACCGTATCAGCCCCAGCATTTT. Encoded protein: CASSGDQGPYQPQHF.

This clone turned up a few times. This rearrangement joins TRBV5-1 to TRBJ2-7; perhaps TRBD2 as D (5 bases). There are 12 residues in the CDR3. V was trimmed by 7 bases and J by 2 bases, leaving 10 bases between them. Germline V gene sequence: CDR1 SGHRS, CDR2 YFSETQ. This CDR3 reads CASRAGAYEQYF. In DNA form, the CDR3 reads TGCGCCAGCCGTGCCGGGGCCTACGAGCAGTACTTC.

J is TRBJ2-7 and V is TRBV5-1, with 10 bases matching TRBD1. This CDR3 has 15 residues. Germline lookup yields CDR1 SGHRS and CDR2 YFSETQ. V shed 7 bases, J shed 2 bases, and the junction held 9 bases outside the gene matches. This chain's CDR3 is CASGPGQGSAYEQYF. In nucleotides, the CDR3 is TGCGCCAGCGGCCCGGGACAGGGGAGTGCCTACGAGCAGTACTTC.

The V gene is TRBV11-2, the J gene TRBJ1-1; D uncertain. The CDR3 is made up of 13 amino acids. Germline loops: CDR1 SGHAT, CDR2 FQNNGV. V lost 11 bases and J 1 base, leaving 14 bases between the germline ends. Here the CDR3 DNA reads TGTGCCTCGCGGGAGTCGGCGAACACTGAAGCTTTCTTT. It translates to CASRESANTEAFF.